Below, 20 T cell receptor beta chains from the same sample are listed, as sequenced in a study of T cells expressing NK-cell markers. TCRdb reprocessed the 5' RACE reads, with one entry per CDR3 protein and no DNA. The sample's table shows 150,000 to 160,000 distinct CDR3 sequences. Sequenced sample: blood T cells: a sorted CD56 or NKG2C T cell subset, CD4+ or CD8+ T cells, or bulk PBMC T cells (not recorded which). All receptors come from a woman in her 50s in good health.

This chain links TRBV4-1 with TRBJ2-3; the D gene TCRdb calls, TRBD2, cannot be checked with no DNA. The V gene's germline CDR1 is MGHRA and CDR2 YSYEKL. There are 13 residues in the CDR3. CDR3 protein: CASSQLTTYTQYF.

The V call is TRBV29-1, the J call TRBJ2-2; TCRdb's assignment of TRBD1 cannot be checked, as there is no DNA. The CDR3 consists of 12 residues. CDR1 and CDR2 (germline): SQVTM, ANQGSEA. CDR3 loop: CSALDGSGELFF.

The chain couples TRBV15 to TRBJ2-4; the D gene TCRdb calls, TRBD1, cannot be checked with no DNA. The CDR3 covers 15 residues. Germline CDR1 and CDR2: LNHNV and YYDKDF (reference sequence). CDR3: CATKLRDRGLDIQYF.

The chain recombines TRBV27 with TRBJ1-3; no DNA is available, so the TRBD1 call from TCRdb remains unchecked. Germline V gives CDR1 MNHEY, CDR2 SMNVEV (reference sequence). The CDR3 has 15 residues. The CDR3 protein is CASFSLAGSGNTIYF.

The chain is built from TRBV21-1 and TRBJ2-2; TCRdb selects TRBD2, and the lack of DNA leaves this call unchecked. TRBV21-1 is flagged as a pseudogene. The CDR3 has 14 amino acids. CDR3 loop: CASSPRREGGELFF.

V is TRBV6-1 and J is TRBJ2-2. This CDR3 is 12 amino acids long. Germline CDR1 reads MNHNS; CDR2 reads SASEGT. CDR3 residues: CASSDDTGELFF.

The chain combines TRBV12-3 or TRBV12-4 with TRBJ2-3; TCRdb indicates TRBD2, and absent DNA this call remains unverified. The CDR3 is made up of 13 amino acids. The CDR3 here is CASRDLDTDTQYF.

The genes are TRBV5-1 and TRBJ1-3. There are 14 residues in the CDR3. CDR1 is SGHRS and CDR2 is YFSETQ in the germline V gene. The CDR3 here is CASWDRPTGNTIYF.

The chain carries TRBV5-1 and TRBJ2-3; TCRdb returns TRBD2, unconfirmable since there is no DNA. The CDR3 is 19 amino acids. CDR1 and CDR2 from the germline V gene are SGHRS and YFSETQ. This CDR3 is CASSWDRRLAGETTDTQYF.

The chain has TRBV20-1 and TRBJ2-1; no DNA is available, so the TRBD2 call from TCRdb remains unchecked. The CDR3 has 13 residues. Germline V gives CDR1 DFQATT, CDR2 SNEGSKA (reference sequence). The CDR3: CSARWTSGSEQFF.

The chain uses TRBV7-9 and TRBJ2-7; TCRdb's D call, TRBD2, is unchecked because there is no DNA. Germline V gives CDR1 SEHNR, CDR2 FQNEAQ (reference sequence). There are 12 residues in the CDR3. CDR3: CASSLAGGQQYF.

CDR3 in amino acids: CASSSWTTTQYF. The J gene is TRBJ2-3, the V gene TRBV7-9. CDR3 size: 12 residues. CDR1 is SEHNR and CDR2 is FQNEAQ in the germline V gene (reference sequence).

This sequence joins TRBV6-2 or TRBV6-3 and TRBJ2-1; the D call from TCRdb, TRBD2, cannot be confirmed without DNA. Per the germline V gene, CDR1 is MNHEY and CDR2 is SVGEGT. The CDR3 has 15 amino acids. The CDR3 here is CASAQRGSSYNEQFF.

The chain couples TRBV29-1 to TRBJ1-2; TCRdb's assignment of TRBD1 cannot be checked, as there is no DNA. Germline V gene sequence: CDR1 SQVTM, CDR2 ANQGSEA. CDR3 length: 13 residues. The CDR3 reads CSVVGGWDYGYTF.

The CDR3 is CASSGNPGLGQETQYF. The gene calls are TRBV4-1 and TRBJ2-5. Germline assignment: CDR1 MGHRA and CDR2 YSYEKL. This CDR3 comprises 16 residues.

The chain uses TRBV4-1 and TRBJ2-7; TCRdb lists TRBD2, though no DNA is available to test this call. The length of the CDR3 is 14 residues. Germline values: CDR1 MGHRA, CDR2 YSYEKL. The CDR3 spells CASSQTSQGYEQYF.

V gene TRBV7-6 combines with J gene TRBJ2-1; the TCRdb D gene call, TRBD2, has no DNA to confirm it. There are 16 residues in the CDR3. Per the germline V gene, CDR1 is SGHVS and CDR2 is FNYEAQ. The CDR3 protein is CASSSTSGSSYNEQFF.

The chain joins TRBV3-1 to TRBJ2-2; TCRdb lists TRBD2, though no DNA is available to test this call. Germline V gives CDR1 LGHDT, CDR2 YNNKEL (reference sequence). The CDR3 consists of 15 residues. The CDR3 here is CASSPGLASTGELFF.

This rearrangement joins TRBV5-1 to TRBJ2-5. Per the germline V gene, CDR1 is SGHRS and CDR2 is YFSETQ. The CDR3 loop spans 16 amino acids. This chain's CDR3 is CASSPGERLYQETQYF.

The genes are TRBV27 and TRBJ2-5; TCRdb proposes TRBD1, but this gene call is untestable without DNA. In germline, CDR1 is MNHEY, CDR2 SMNVEV (reference sequence). The CDR3 loop spans 14 amino acids. The CDR3: CASSLVGGPRTQYF.